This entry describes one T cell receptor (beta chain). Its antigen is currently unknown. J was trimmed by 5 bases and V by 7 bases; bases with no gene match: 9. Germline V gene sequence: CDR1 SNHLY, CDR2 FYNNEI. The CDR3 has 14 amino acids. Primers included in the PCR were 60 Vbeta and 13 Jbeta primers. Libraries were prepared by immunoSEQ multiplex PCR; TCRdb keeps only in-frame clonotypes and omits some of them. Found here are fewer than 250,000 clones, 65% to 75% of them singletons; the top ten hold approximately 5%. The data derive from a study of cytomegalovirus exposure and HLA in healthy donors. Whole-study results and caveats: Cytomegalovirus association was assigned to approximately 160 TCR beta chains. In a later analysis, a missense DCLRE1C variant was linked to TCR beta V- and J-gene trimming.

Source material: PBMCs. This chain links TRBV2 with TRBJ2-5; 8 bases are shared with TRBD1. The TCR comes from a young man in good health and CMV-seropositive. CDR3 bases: TGTGCCAGCACCTTCACAGGGGGGACGGAGACCCAGTACTTC. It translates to CASTFTGGTETQYF.